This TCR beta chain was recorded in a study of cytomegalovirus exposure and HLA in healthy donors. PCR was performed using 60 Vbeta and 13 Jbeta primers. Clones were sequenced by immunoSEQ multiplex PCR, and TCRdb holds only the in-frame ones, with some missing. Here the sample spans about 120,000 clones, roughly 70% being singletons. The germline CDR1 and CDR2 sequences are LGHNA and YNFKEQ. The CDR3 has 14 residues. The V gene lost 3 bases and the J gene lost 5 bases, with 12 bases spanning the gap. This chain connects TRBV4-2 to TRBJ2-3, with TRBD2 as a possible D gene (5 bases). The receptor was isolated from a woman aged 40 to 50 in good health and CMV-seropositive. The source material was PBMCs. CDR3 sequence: CASSQGGLGDTQYF. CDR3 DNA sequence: TGTGCCAGCAGCCAGGGCGGACTTGGAGATACGCAGTATTTT.